Shown below are 25 T cell receptor beta chains from a single sample sequenced in a study of blood T cell repertoires in COVID-19. Clones were read by immunoSEQ multiplex PCR, and TCRdb kept only the in-frame ones, dropping some. This sample has 200,000 to 250,000 clones, with 60% to 85% found just once. Sequenced: peripheral blood. The receptor source for this set is a woman in her seventies with acute or convalescent COVID-19.

The V gene is TRBV27, the J gene TRBJ1-3; 8 bases agree with TRBD1. This CDR3 has 14 amino acids. With V trimmed by 3 bases and J by 8 bases, 6 bases remained unmatched. Germline CDR1 and CDR2: MNHEY and SMNVEV (reference sequence). The CDR3 region is CASSFGQGAYTIYF. The CDR3 DNA reads TGTGCCAGCAGTTTTGGGCAGGGGGCTTACACCATATATTTT.

CDR3 in amino acids: CASSLGVEGEQYF. Here the CDR3 DNA reads TGTGCCAGCAGCTTAGGAGTTGAGGGCGAGCAGTACTTC. This chain links TRBV7-8 with TRBJ2-7; D is possibly TRBD2 (5 bases). In germline, CDR1 is SGHVS, CDR2 FQNEAQ. This CDR3 has 13 residues. Trimming shortened V by 1 base and J by 6 bases, and 10 bases separated the two germline ends.

This chain links TRBV28 with TRBJ1-2; weak D call: TRBD1 (5 bases). Germline V CDR1 and CDR2: MDHEN, SYDVKM. The CDR3 runs to 13 residues. V lost 6 bases and J lost 3, with 11 bases in between. CDR3 residues: CASSSGEDYGYTF. CDR3 nucleotide sequence: TGTGCCAGCAGCTCGGGGGAGGACTATGGCTACACCTTC.

The rearrangement links TRBV7-6 to TRBJ1-2; D is undetermined. Trimming took 0 bases from V and 1 from J, leaving 12 bases between them. This CDR3 spans 16 amino acids. Germline CDR1 is SGHVS and CDR2 is FNYEAQ. The CDR3: CASSLAPAGNNYGYTF. The DNA for the CDR3 is TGTGCCAGCAGCTTAGCGCCGGCAGGAAATAACTATGGCTACACCTTC.

The gene calls are TRBV24-1 and TRBJ1-5, with TRBD1 matching over 10 bases. The V gene's germline CDR1 is KGHDR and CDR2 SFDVKD. V shed 4 bases, J shed 5 bases, and the junction held 4 bases outside the gene matches. The CDR3 is 15 amino acids. The CDR3 region is CATSDPGTGDQPQHF. CDR3 DNA: TGTGCCACCAGTGACCCCGGGACAGGGGATCAGCCCCAGCATTTT.

This chain links TRBV28 with TRBJ2-7, with TRBD1 matching 7 bases. Germline CDR1 reads MDHEN; CDR2 reads SYDVKM. The CDR3 runs to 13 residues. V was pared by 4 bases and J by 0 bases, with 0 bases of the junction left unmatched. The CDR3 nucleotides read TGTGCCAGCAGTTGGGACAGCTCCTACGAGCAGTACTTC. Translating gives CASSWDSSYEQYF.

The CDR3 DNA follows: TGTGCCTGGAGCGGGGGACAGTTCTCTGGAAACACCATATATTTT. Its protein is CAWSGGQFSGNTIYF. The chain carries TRBV30 and TRBJ1-3; 7 bases are shared with TRBD1. J gave up 0 bases and V 3 bases, and 5 bases lay outside the gene matches. Germline lookup yields CDR1 GTSNPN and CDR2 SVGIG (reference sequence). The CDR3 spans 15 residues.

The chain combines TRBV21-1 with TRBJ2-5; TRBD2, as called in the table, went unchecked against the DNA. TRBV21-1 is reported as a pseudogene. The CDR3 runs 15 residues. The CDR3, as DNA: TGTGCCAGCAGCAAAGAAAACGGGAACGGGGAGACCCAGTACTTC. It yields the protein CASSKENGNGETQYF.

This chain connects TRBV19 to TRBJ2-1, with 9 nucleotides matching TRBD1. The V segment lost 4 bases and the J segment 4 bases; nucleotides outside the gene matches: 5. This CDR3 is 15 amino acids long. Germline CDR1 LNHDA, CDR2 SQIVND (reference sequence). DNA of the CDR3: TGTGCCAGTAGTACGGGGACAGGGAAGTACAATGAGCAGTTCTTC. Its protein is CASSTGTGKYNEQFF.

The chain couples TRBV5-1 to TRBJ1-2, with 9 bases fitting TRBD1. Germline-derived CDR1 and CDR2 are SGHRS and YFSETQ. Losses at the gene ends were 4 bases for V and 4 bases for J; bases not matched to a gene: 11. The CDR3 has 16 amino acids. The CDR3 DNA sequence: TGCGCCAGCAGCCCCGGACAGGGGACCCTGTTCTATGGCTACACCTTC. Its protein is CASSPGQGTLFYGYTF.

The CDR3: CASRSTSGGGETQYF. In DNA, the CDR3 is TGTGCCAGCAGGTCAACCTCGGGGGGCGGGGAGACCCAGTACTTC. This chain uses TRBV6-5 with TRBJ2-5, with D possibly being TRBD2 (7 bases). The CDR3 contains 15 residues. CDR1 and CDR2 from the germline V gene are MNHEY and SVGAGI. V lost 6 bases, J lost 5 bases, and 19 bases lay in between.

The CDR3 nucleotides read TGTGCCAGCAGTACTAGCGACTCCTACGAGCAGTACTTC. This codes for CASSTSDSYEQYF. V is TRBV6-6 and J is TRBJ2-7; TRBD2 matches 7 bases. The CDR3 totals 13 residues. V lost 5 bases to trimming and J lost 0 bases; unmatched junction nucleotides: 1. CDR1 is MNHNY and CDR2 is SVGAGI in the germline V gene (reference sequence).

V is TRBV7-9 and J is TRBJ1-5; TRBD1 might be the D (6 bases). CDR1 is SEHNR and CDR2 is FQNEAQ in the germline V gene (reference sequence). The CDR3 sequence is 14 residues long. V was pared by 2 bases and J by 9 bases, with 14 bases between. The CDR3 nucleotides read TGTGCCAGCAGCTTAACAGGGAGTAGTGGGCCCCAGCATTTT. This gives the protein CASSLTGSSGPQHF.

The CDR3 sequence is CASSFQGNQPQHF. CDR3 in DNA: TGTGCCAGCAGCTTCCAGGGCAATCAGCCCCAGCATTTT. The V and J genes are TRBV5-4 and TRBJ1-5; D gene ambiguous. CDR3 length equals 13 residues. V was cut by 2 bases and J by 2 bases, with 5 bases left in between. Germline loops: CDR1 SGHNT, CDR2 YYREEE (reference sequence). Together with reference TRBV5-4 and TRBJ1-5, the CDR3 gives the full variable domain: ETGVTQSPTHLIKTRGQQVTLRCSSQSGHNTVSWYQQALGQGPQFIFQYYREEENGRGNFPPRFSGLQFPNYSSELNVNALELDDSALYLCASSFQGNQPQHFGDGTRLSIL.

The chain links TRBV2 to TRBJ2-5, with TRBD2 matching 7 bases. The V gene end was trimmed by 6 bases and the J gene end by 5 bases; junction bases not matched to a gene: 12. The V gene's germline CDR1 is SNHLY and CDR2 FYNNEI. The CDR3 consists of 15 residues. CDR3 nucleotides: TGTGCCAGCAGAGGAGCGGGGCCAGTCTCGGAGACCCAGTACTTC. This encodes CASRGAGPVSETQYF. The full variable domain, completed using reference TRBV2 and TRBJ2-5, is EPEVTQTPSHQVTQMGQEVILRCVPISNHLYFYWYRQILGQKVEFLVSFYNNEISEKSEIFDDQFSVERPDGSNFTLKIRSTKLEDSAMYFCASRGAGPVSETQYFGPGTRLLVL.

The CDR3 coding sequence is TGTGCCAGTAGTACCCTACGTGGTAGCGGGGGAAATGAGCAGTTCTTC. Its protein is CASSTLRGSGGNEQFF. This chain uses TRBV19 with TRBJ2-1; 9 bases agree with TRBD2. The CDR3 contains 16 residues. The germline CDR1 and CDR2 sequences are LNHDA and SQIVND (reference sequence). The V and J ends lost 4 bases and 7 bases, in that order; junction bases with no gene match: 11.

The rearrangement links TRBV29-1 to TRBJ2-1, with a tentative D call TRBD1 (5 bases). Looked up from germline, CDR1 is SQVTM and CDR2 is ANQGSEA. Trimming removed 6 bases from V and 7 bases from J, with 10 bases in between. The CDR3 is 11 residues long. The CDR3 sequence is CSVQQVNEQFF. CDR3 nucleotide sequence: TGCAGCGTCCAACAGGTAAATGAGCAGTTCTTC.

The V call is TRBV19, the J call TRBJ1-1; D is possibly TRBD1 (6 bases). The CDR3 extends over 13 amino acids. Germline CDR1 and CDR2: LNHDA and SQIVND (reference sequence). Trimming removed 4 bases from V and 3 bases from J, with 9 bases in between. CDR3 region: CASSTGVDTEAFF. CDR3 DNA: TGTGCCAGTAGTACAGGGGTAGACACTGAAGCTTTCTTT.

The V and J genes are TRBV3-1 (or the pseudogene TRBV3-2) and TRBJ2-3, with a tentative D call TRBD2 (6 bases). Trimming removed 7 bases from V and 0 bases from J, with 17 bases in between. The V gene's germline CDR1 is LGHDT and CDR2 YNNKEL (reference sequence). The CDR3 covers 16 residues. CDR3 DNA: TGTGCCAGCACCCCGGGAGTCCGGTCAAGCACAGATACGCAGTATTTT. This translates into CASTPGVRSSTDTQYF.

The chain employs TRBV2 and TRBJ2-7, with D tentatively TRBD1 (5 bases). Trimming removed 8 bases at V and 2 bases at J, with 10 bases between. CDR1 SNHLY and CDR2 FYNNEI come from the germline V gene. This CDR3 region has 12 residues. CDR3 sequence reads: CASGAIPYEQYF. CDR3 DNA sequence: TGTGCCAGCGGGGCAATCCCCTACGAGCAGTACTTC.

This chain connects TRBV19 to TRBJ1-3, with TRBD1 matching over 12 bases. The CDR3 runs to 17 residues. The germline V gene has CDR1 LNHDA and CDR2 SQIVND (reference sequence). V lost 4 bases and J lost 4; bases outside the gene matches: 8. CDR3 protein: CASSTGTGGFSGNTIYF. The DNA for the CDR3 is TGTGCCAGTAGTACCGGGACAGGGGGCTTTTCGGGAAACACCATATATTTT.

This clone came up a few times. The chain joins TRBV4-1 to TRBJ2-7; maybe TRBD2 (6 bases). This CDR3 is 14 amino acids long. Looked up from germline, CDR1 is MGHRA and CDR2 is YSYEKL. The V and J ends lost 0 bases and 4 bases respectively, with 10 bases between them. CDR3 coding DNA: TGCGCCAGCAGCCAAGATCGGGGAGGTTACGAGCAGTACTTC. Translated, it gives CASSQDRGGYEQYF.

V and J are TRBV3-1 (or the pseudogene TRBV3-2) and TRBJ2-1; possible D gene TRBD2, 6 bases. CDR3 length: 14 amino acids. From germline, CDR1 is LGHDT and CDR2 YNNKEL (reference sequence). Trimming cost V 3 bases and J 5 bases, with 11 bases left between them. The CDR3 DNA reads TGTGCCAGCAGCCATGCGGGATTAGACAATGAGCAGTTCTTC. This sequence encodes CASSHAGLDNEQFF.

The rearrangement joins TRBV5-1 to TRBJ1-5; no reliable D call. Trimming pared 1 base from V and 5 bases from J, leaving 10 bases between. The CDR3 is 14 amino acids. In germline, CDR1 is SGHRS, CDR2 YFSETQ. CDR3 sequence reads: CASSLWSGDQPQHF. The CDR3 nucleotides read TGCGCCAGCAGCTTGTGGTCGGGTGATCAGCCCCAGCATTTT.

This clone appeared once. V and J are TRBV3-1 (or the pseudogene TRBV3-2) and TRBJ1-3; a possible D gene is TRBD1 (5 bases). This CDR3 is built from 12 residues. Germline lookup yields CDR1 LGHDT and CDR2 YNNKEL (reference sequence). V shed 8 bases and J shed 0 bases, with 5 bases lying between them. The CDR3 bases are TGTGCCAGCGGGGCCTCTGGAAACACCATATATTTT. It yields the protein CASGASGNTIYF.